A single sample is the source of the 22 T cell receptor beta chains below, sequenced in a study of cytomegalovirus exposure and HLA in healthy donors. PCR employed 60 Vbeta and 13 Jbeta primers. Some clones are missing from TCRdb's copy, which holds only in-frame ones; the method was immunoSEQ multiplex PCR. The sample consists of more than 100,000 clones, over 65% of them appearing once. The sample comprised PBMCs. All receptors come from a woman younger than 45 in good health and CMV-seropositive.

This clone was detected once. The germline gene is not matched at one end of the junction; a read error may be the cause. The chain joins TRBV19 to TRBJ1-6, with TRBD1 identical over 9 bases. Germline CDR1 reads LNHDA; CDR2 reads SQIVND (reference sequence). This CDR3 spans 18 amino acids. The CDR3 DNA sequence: TGTACCAGTAGTGCCGCGTGGACAGGGGAAAAAGAGGGTTCACCCCTCCACTTT. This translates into CTSSAAWTGEKEGSPLHF.

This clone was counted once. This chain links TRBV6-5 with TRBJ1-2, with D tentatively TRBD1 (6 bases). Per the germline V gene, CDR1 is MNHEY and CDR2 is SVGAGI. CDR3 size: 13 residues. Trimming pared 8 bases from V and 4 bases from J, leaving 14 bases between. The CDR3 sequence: CASSGGAIYGYTF. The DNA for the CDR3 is TGTGCCAGCTCGGGGGGGGCCATCTATGGCTACACCTTC.

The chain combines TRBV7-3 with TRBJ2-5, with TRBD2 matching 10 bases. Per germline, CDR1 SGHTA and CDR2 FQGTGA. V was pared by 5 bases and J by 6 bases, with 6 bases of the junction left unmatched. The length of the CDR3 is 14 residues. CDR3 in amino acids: CASSETSGVKTQYF. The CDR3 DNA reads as TGTGCCAGCAGCGAAACTAGCGGGGTGAAGACCCAGTACTTC.

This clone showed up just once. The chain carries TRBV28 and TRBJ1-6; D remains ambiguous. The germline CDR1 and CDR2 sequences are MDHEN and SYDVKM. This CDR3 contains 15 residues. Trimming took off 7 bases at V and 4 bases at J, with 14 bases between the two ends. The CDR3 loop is CASNLKRRYNSPLHF. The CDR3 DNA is TGTGCCAGCAATCTTAAGCGACGGTATAATTCACCCCTCCACTTT.

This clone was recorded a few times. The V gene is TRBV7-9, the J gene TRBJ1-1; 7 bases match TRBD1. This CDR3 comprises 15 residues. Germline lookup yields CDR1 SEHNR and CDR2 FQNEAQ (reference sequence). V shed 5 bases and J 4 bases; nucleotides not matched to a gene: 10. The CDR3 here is CASSDMTGKGTEAFF. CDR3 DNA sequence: TGTGCCAGCAGCGACATGACAGGGAAGGGCACTGAAGCTTTCTTT.

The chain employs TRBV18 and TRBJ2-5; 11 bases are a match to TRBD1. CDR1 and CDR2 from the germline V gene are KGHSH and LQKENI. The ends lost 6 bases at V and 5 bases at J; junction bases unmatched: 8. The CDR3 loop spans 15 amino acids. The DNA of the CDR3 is TGTGCCAGCTCTCCCAGGACAGGGGGCGGGGAGACCCAGTACTTC. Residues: CASSPRTGGGETQYF.

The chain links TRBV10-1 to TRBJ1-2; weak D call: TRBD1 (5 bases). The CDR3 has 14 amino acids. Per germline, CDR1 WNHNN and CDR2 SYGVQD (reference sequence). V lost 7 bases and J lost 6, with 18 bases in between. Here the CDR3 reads CASIEPPGIDGYTF. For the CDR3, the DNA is TGCGCCAGCATTGAACCCCCAGGGATCGATGGCTACACCTTC.

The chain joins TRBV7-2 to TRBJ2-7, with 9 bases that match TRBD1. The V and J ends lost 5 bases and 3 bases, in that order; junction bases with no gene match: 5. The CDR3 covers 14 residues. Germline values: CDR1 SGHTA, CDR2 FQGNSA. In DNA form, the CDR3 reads TGTGCCAGCAGCATGGGGACAGGGATCTACGAGCAGTACTTC. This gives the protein CASSMGTGIYEQYF.

The CDR3 region has the DNA TGTGCCACCAGCAGAGAGACGGGGACAGGTCGGAACGAGCAGTACTTC. Translation gives CATSRETGTGRNEQYF. The chain couples TRBV15 to TRBJ2-7; 8 nucleotides match TRBD1. Germline V gene data show CDR1 as LNHNV and CDR2 as YYDKDF (reference sequence). J was trimmed by 5 bases and V by 0 bases; bases with no gene match: 9. CDR3 size: 16 residues.

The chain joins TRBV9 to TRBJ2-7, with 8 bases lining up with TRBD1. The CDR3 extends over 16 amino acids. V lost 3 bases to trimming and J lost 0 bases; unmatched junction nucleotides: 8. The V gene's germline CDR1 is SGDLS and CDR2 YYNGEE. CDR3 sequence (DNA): TGTGCCAGCAGCGCATCGACAGGGGTCGCCTCCTACGAGCAGTACTTC. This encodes CASSASTGVASYEQYF.

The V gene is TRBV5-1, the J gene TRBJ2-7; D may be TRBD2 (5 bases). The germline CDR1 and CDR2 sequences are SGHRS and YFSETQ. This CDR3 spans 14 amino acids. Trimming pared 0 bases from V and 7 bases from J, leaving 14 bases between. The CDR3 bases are TGCGCCAGCAGCTTGGAGGCTCTTACGGGAGAGCAGTACTTC. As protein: CASSLEALTGEQYF.

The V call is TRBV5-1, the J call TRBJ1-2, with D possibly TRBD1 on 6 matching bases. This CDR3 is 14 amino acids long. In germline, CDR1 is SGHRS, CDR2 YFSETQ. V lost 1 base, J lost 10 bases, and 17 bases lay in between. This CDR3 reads CASSLYGAGEVYTF. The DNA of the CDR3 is TGCGCCAGCAGCTTGTACGGGGCAGGGGAAGTCTACACCTTC.

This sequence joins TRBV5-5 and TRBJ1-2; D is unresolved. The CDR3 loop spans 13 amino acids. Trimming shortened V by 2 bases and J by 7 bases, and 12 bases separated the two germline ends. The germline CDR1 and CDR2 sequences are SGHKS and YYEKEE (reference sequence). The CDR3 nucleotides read TGTGCCAGCAGCTTCGTTGAAAGCTCTGGCTACACCTTC. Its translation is CASSFVESSGYTF.

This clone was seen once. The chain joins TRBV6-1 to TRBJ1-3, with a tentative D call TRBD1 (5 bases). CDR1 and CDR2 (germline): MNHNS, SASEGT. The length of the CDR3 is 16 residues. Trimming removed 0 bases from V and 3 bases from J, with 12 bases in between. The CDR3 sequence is CASSEATTVFGNTIYF. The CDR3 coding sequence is TGTGCCAGCAGTGAAGCAACGACAGTGTTTGGAAACACCATATATTTT.

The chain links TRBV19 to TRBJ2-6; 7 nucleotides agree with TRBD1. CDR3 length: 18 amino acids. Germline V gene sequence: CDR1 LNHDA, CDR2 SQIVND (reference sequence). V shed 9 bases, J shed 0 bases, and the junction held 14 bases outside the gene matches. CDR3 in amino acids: CASNSPGQLYSGANVLTF. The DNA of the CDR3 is TGTGCCAGCAACTCACCGGGACAGTTGTACTCTGGGGCCAACGTCCTGACTTTC.

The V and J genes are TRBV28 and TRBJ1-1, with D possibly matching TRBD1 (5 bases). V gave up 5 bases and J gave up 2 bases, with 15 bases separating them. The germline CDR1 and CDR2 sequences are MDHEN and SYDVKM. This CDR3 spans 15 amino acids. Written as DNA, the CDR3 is TGTGCCAGCAGTATACCGGGAGGGGTAAACACTGAAGCTTTCTTT. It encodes CASSIPGGVNTEAFF.

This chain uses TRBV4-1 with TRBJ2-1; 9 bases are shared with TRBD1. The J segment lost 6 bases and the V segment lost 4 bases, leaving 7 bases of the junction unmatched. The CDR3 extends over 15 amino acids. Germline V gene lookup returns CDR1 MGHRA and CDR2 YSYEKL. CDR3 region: CASSPPGQGFNEQFF. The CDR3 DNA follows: TGCGCCAGCAGCCCACCGGGACAGGGATTCAATGAGCAGTTCTTC.

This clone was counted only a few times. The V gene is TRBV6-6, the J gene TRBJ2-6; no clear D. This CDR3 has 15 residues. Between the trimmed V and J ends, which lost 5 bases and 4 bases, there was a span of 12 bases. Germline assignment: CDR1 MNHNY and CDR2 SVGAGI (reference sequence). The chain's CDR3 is CASSPGRDGANVLTF. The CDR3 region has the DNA TGTGCCAGCAGTCCAGGCCGTGACGGGGCCAACGTCCTGACTTTC.

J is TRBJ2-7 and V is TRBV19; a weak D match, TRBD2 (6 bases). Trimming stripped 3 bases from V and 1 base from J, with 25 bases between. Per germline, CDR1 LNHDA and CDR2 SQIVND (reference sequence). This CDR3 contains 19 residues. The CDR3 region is CASSINPPQDRRASYEQYF. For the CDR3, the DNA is TGTGCCAGTAGTATTAACCCCCCACAGGATCGGAGGGCGTCCTACGAGCAGTACTTC. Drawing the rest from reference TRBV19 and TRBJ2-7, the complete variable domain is DGGITQSPKYLFRKEGQNVTLSCEQNLNHDAMYWYRQDPGQGLRLIYYSQIVNDFQKGDIAEGYSVSREKKESFPLTVTSAQKNPTAFYLCASSINPPQDRRASYEQYFGPGTRLTVT.

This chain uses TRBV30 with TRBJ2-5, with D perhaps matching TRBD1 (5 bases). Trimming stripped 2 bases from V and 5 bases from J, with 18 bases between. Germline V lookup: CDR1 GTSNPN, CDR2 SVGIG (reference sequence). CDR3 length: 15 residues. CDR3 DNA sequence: TGTGCCTGGAGTCCCGGGTGGCCAGGGCGGGAGACCCAGTACTTC. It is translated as CAWSPGWPGRETQYF.

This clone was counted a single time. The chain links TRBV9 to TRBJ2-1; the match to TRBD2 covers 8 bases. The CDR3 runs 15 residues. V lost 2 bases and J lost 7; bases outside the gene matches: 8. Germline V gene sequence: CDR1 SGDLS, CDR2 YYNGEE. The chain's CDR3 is CASSVGGGPTNEQFF. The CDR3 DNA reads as TGTGCCAGCAGCGTCGGGGGGGGCCCTACGAATGAGCAGTTCTTC. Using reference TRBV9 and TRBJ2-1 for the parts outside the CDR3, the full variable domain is DSGVTQTPKHLITATGQRVTLRCSPRSGDLSVYWYQQSLDQGLQFLIQYYNGEERAKGNILERFSAQQFPDLHSELNLSSLELGDSALYFCASSVGGGPTNEQFFGPGTRLTVL.

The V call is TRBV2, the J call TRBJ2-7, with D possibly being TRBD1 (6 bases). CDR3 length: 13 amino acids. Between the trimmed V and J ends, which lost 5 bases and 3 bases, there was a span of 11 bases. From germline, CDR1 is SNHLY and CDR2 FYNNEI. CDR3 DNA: TGTGCCAGCAGTTACACAGGGATCTACGAGCAGTACTTC. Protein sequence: CASSYTGIYEQYF.